The 15 T cell receptor beta chains reported below all come from one sample, sequenced in a study of T cell repertoires in cytomegalovirus infection. TCRdb reprocessed the reads via MiXCR and lists one record per CDR3 protein. The sample records approximately 200,000 distinct CDR3 sequences, under 30% being singletons. Sequencing was carried out using PBMCs. Every receptor here comes from a human donor in good health (CMV status not recorded). Some clones in this sample may be carry-over from other donors' samples.

This clonotype was found many times. This chain joins TRBV7-6 and TRBJ1-1; unclear D gene. Deletions cut 5 bases from V and 1 base from J, with 8 bases between. The CDR3 spans 13 residues. Germline-derived CDR1 and CDR2 are SGHVS and FNYEAQ. The DNA for the CDR3 is TGTGCCAGCAGCCTTACAGAGAACACTGAAGCTTTCTTT. Translated, it gives CASSLTENTEAFF.

A few counts support this clonotype. The CDR3 nucleotides read TGTGCCAGCAGCCAAGTTGGCGGCCCCGGGCAGCCCCAGCATTTT. Its protein product is CASSQVGGPGQPQHF. The genes are TRBV3-1 and TRBJ1-5; no firm D call. There are 15 residues in the CDR3. Germline CDR1 and CDR2: LGHDT and YNNKEL (reference sequence). V was pared by 1 base and J by 7 bases, with 14 bases between.

CDR3 coding DNA: TGTGCCACCAGCGGAAGAACCGGGACGGCAGACACTGAAGCTTTCTTT. Amino acids: CATSGRTGTADTEAFF. The chain couples TRBV15 to TRBJ1-1; possibly TRBD1 for D (5 bases). Germline V gene data show CDR1 as LNHNV and CDR2 as YYDKDF (reference sequence). The CDR3 loop spans 16 amino acids. V gave up 5 bases and J gave up 3 bases, with 19 bases separating them.

V gene TRBV5-1 combines with J gene TRBJ2-1; D may match TRBD1 or TRBD2 (6 bases each). Germline V gene sequence: CDR1 SGHRS, CDR2 YFSETQ. The V end lost 4 bases, the J end lost 6 bases, and 14 bases lay between the germline ends. The CDR3 runs to 14 residues. Written as DNA, the CDR3 is TGCGCCAGCAGCAGGGGGGACGGTGCCAATGAGCAGTTCTTC. This gives the protein CASSRGDGANEQFF.

The V call is TRBV7-2, the J call TRBJ2-4, with D perhaps matching TRBD2 (5 bases). The CDR3 is made up of 16 amino acids. Per germline, CDR1 SGHTA and CDR2 FQGNSA. Trimming left V 4 bases short and J 0 bases short, with 13 bases between. The CDR3 region has the DNA TGTGCCAGCAGCTCCCCGGGGTCGTTAGCCAAAAACATTCAGTACTTC. Translating it yields CASSSPGSLAKNIQYF.

The V call is TRBV9, the J call TRBJ1-3; D is uncertain. The germline V and J ends were trimmed by 0 bases and 0 bases, with 7 bases remaining between them. This CDR3 is built from 15 residues. Germline V CDR1 and CDR2: SGDLS, YYNGEE. CDR3 DNA: TGTGCCAGCAGCGTAGAACCGTACTCTGGAAACACCATATATTTT. It codes for CASSVEPYSGNTIYF.

This clonotype was counted between two and nine times. The chain carries TRBV6-2 or TRBV6-3 and TRBJ1-5; TRBD1 agrees at 12 bases. The CDR3 sequence is 17 residues long. J lost 6 bases, V lost 0 bases, and 6 bases had no gene match. Germline CDR1 reads MNHEY; CDR2 reads SVGEGT. The CDR3 here is CASSYSGDRGHRQPQHF. The CDR3 coding sequence is TGTGCCAGCAGTTACTCAGGGGACAGGGGGCATCGTCAGCCCCAGCATTTT.

This clonotype came up many times. The chain combines TRBV7-2 with TRBJ2-3; 12 positions agree with TRBD1. Germline values: CDR1 SGHTA, CDR2 FQGNSA. V lost 4 bases, J lost 4 bases, and 3 bases stayed unmatched. CDR3 size: 15 residues. The CDR3 loop is CASSWRDRGPDTQYF. The CDR3 coding sequence is TGTGCCAGCAGCTGGAGGGACAGGGGGCCAGATACGCAGTATTTT.

The V gene is TRBV20-1, the J gene TRBJ1-2; D might be TRBD1 (5 bases). The CDR3 is 13 amino acids. Germline loops: CDR1 DFQATT, CDR2 SNEGSKA (reference sequence). With 0 bases removed from V and 5 bases from J, the gap between germline ends came to 10 bases. The chain's CDR3 is CSARDGGEYGYTF. Here the CDR3 DNA reads TGCAGTGCTAGAGATGGGGGAGAATATGGCTACACCTTC.

The sample holds a few counts of this clonotype. At one end, the junction sequence differs from germline, possibly due to a read error. The chain combines TRBV7-7 with TRBJ2-1; D is undetermined. In germline, CDR1 is SSHAT, CDR2 FNYEAQ (reference sequence). CDR3 length equals 13 residues. Here the CDR3 DNA reads TGTGCTAGCAGCTCCTCCGGAGACAATGAGCAGTTCTTC. Amino acids: CASSSSGDNEQFF.

The rearrangement uses TRBV7-6 and TRBJ2-7, with D uncertain. CDR3 length: 13 residues. Looked up from germline, CDR1 is SGHVS and CDR2 is FNYEAQ. V lost 2 bases and J 2 bases, leaving 7 bases between the germline ends. The CDR3 nucleotides are TGTGCCAGCAGCTTATGGCAGGCCTACGAGCAGTACTTC. Its protein is CASSLWQAYEQYF.

The table lists this clonotype with a few counts. The J gene is TRBJ2-7, the V gene TRBV6-1, with TRBD1 matching over 8 bases. CDR1 is MNHNS, CDR2 SASEGT, per germline. V was pared by 7 bases and J by 7 bases, with 15 bases of the junction left unmatched. This CDR3 contains 15 residues. CDR3 sequence (DNA): TGTGCCAGCACCCAGACCCGAGGACAGGGTGGAGAGCAGTACTTC. Translated: CASTQTRGQGGEQYF.

The gene calls are TRBV23-1 and TRBJ1-1; a possible D gene is TRBD1 (6 bases). TRBV23-1 is flagged as an ORF with uncertain function. The CDR3 runs 15 residues. With 4 bases removed from V and 4 bases from J, the gap between germline ends came to 16 bases. CDR3 bases: TGCGCCAGCAGTCCTACACAGGGTATAGGCACTGAAGCTTTCTTT. Its protein is CASSPTQGIGTEAFF.

This chain links TRBV7-1 with TRBJ2-1, with TRBD2 identical over 12 bases. TRBV7-1 is given ORF status, its function remaining uncertain. The ends lost 5 bases at V and 4 bases at J; junction bases unmatched: 9. This CDR3 comprises 17 residues. The CDR3 nucleotides read TGTGCCAGCAGCCCAGGGAGGACTAGCGGGGATTACAATGAGCAGTTCTTC. Translation gives CASSPGRTSGDYNEQFF.

This clonotype was recorded a few times. V and J are TRBV29-1 and TRBJ2-1, with 7 bases matching TRBD1. The CDR3 is 14 amino acids. Losses at the gene ends were 4 bases for V and 3 bases for J; bases not matched to a gene: 6. Germline V lookup: CDR1 SQVTM, CDR2 ANQGSEA. CDR3 bases: TGCAGCGTTGCGGGGACAGCACTCTACAATGAGCAGTTCTTC. The encoded protein is CSVAGTALYNEQFF.